This T cell receptor (beta chain) was captured by sequencing in a study of blood T cell repertoires in COVID-19. Sequencing was performed with immunoSEQ multiplex PCR; in TCRdb, only in-frame clones are kept and a portion is missing. Of fewer than 200,000 clones in the sample, roughly 91% were seen once. Material for sequencing was peripheral blood. The receptor comes from a man younger than 35 with COVID-19, enrolled during active disease.

CDR3 loop: CASSQEGGDRRLSSYEQYF. In DNA, the CDR3 is TGCGCCAGCAGCCAAGAGGGGGGGGATAGGCGTCTGAGCTCCTACGAGCAGTACTTC. The V and J genes are TRBV4-3 and TRBJ2-7; 7 bases are shared with TRBD2. V shed 0 bases and J 0 bases; nucleotides not matched to a gene: 14. CDR1 is LGHNA and CDR2 is YSLEER in the germline V gene. The CDR3 has 19 residues.